The 25 T cell receptor beta chains reported below all come from one sample, sequenced in a study of post-analysis software for immune sequencing data. Broader study findings: Patients used about 5 TRBV segments, including TRBV5-6, TRBV5-1 and TRBV20-1, more often than controls.

These TCRs' antigens remain unknown. Built from TCR beta cDNA, the libraries had unique molecular identifiers in them. Via MiXCR, TCRdb re-called the PCR reads, giving one row per CDR3 protein. The table has about 770,000 distinct CDR3 sequences, roughly 46% seen once; the top ten hold roughly 5%. Specimen: blood. Source of these receptors: a girl under 18 with multiple sclerosis.

The rearrangement links TRBV29-1 to TRBJ2-7, with D perhaps matching TRBD1 (5 bases). The CDR3 runs 15 residues. The germline V gene encodes CDR1 SQVTM and CDR2 ANQGSEA. Trimming removed 1 base at V and 6 bases at J, with 19 bases between. CDR3 amino acids: CSVEAPQGGYGEQYF. Written as DNA, the CDR3 is TGCAGCGTTGAAGCCCCCCAGGGTGGGTACGGCGAGCAGTACTTC.

V is TRBV2 and J is TRBJ1-1; 9 bases agree with TRBD1. This CDR3 spans 15 amino acids. CDR1 and CDR2 (germline): SNHLY, FYNNEI. V gave up 4 bases and J gave up 4 bases; unmatched junction bases: 7. CDR3 sequence: CASSGGGQGVTEAFF. CDR3 DNA: TGTGCCAGCAGTGGTGGGGGACAGGGTGTCACTGAAGCTTTCTTT.

A word on this clonotype: An end of the junction differs from the germline gene, which may be a read error. The gene calls are TRBV7-9 and TRBJ2-1, with D perhaps assigned TRBD1 or TRBD2 (5 bases each). The CDR3 sequence is 15 residues long. Germline-derived CDR1 and CDR2 are SEHNR and FQNEAQ (reference sequence). The CDR3 loop is CANSSLGPGPGEQFF. The CDR3 coding sequence is TGTGCCAACAGCTCCTTGGGTCCGGGACCCGGTGAGCAGTTCTTC.

The J gene is TRBJ2-1, the V gene TRBV12-3 or TRBV12-4; D perhaps matches TRBD1 (6 bases). The CDR3 contains 17 residues. With 4 bases removed from V and 4 bases from J, the gap between germline ends came to 20 bases. CDR3 region: CASSSSTTGLPYNEQFF. The CDR3 region has the DNA TGTGCCAGCAGTTCCTCAACCACAGGGCTTCCTTACAATGAGCAGTTCTTC.

The chain joins TRBV5-1 to TRBJ2-3; D might be TRBD2 (5 bases). V lost 4 bases and J lost 7, with 16 bases in between. CDR1 and CDR2 from the germline V gene are SGHRS and YFSETQ. The CDR3 is made up of 14 amino acids. The CDR3 sequence is CASSPRTGSNTQYF. As DNA, the CDR3 is TGCGCCAGCAGCCCACGGACTGGTTCGAATACGCAGTATTTT.

The chain employs TRBV20-1 and TRBJ2-7; weak D call: TRBD1 (6 bases). Germline CDR1 and CDR2: DFQATT and SNEGSKA (reference sequence). Trimming cost V 3 bases and J 1 base, with 19 bases left between them. The CDR3 sequence is 16 residues long. This chain's CDR3 is CSASDVRGTDSYEQYF. In nucleotides, the CDR3 is TGCAGTGCTAGTGATGTTAGGGGGACGGATTCCTACGAGCAGTACTTC.

A remark on this clonotype: A single base separates this from a much larger clone, so it may be a read error. This chain connects TRBV20-1 to TRBJ1-5; D perhaps matches TRBD1 (6 bases). The CDR3 runs 15 residues. Per germline, CDR1 DFQATT and CDR2 SNEGSKA (reference sequence). The CDR3: CSAARGAGTNQPRHF. The CDR3, as DNA: TGCAGTGCTGCCCGGGGGGCAGGAACCAATCAGCCCCGGCATTTT.

Only a few counts were recorded for this clonotype. This chain connects TRBV6-6 to TRBJ2-3; 14 bases are shared with TRBD2. V lost 7 bases to trimming and J lost 11 bases; unmatched junction nucleotides: 14. CDR1 is MNHNY, CDR2 SVGAGI, per germline (reference sequence). The CDR3 totals 16 residues. The CDR3 here is CASTDEKGLAGARQYF. CDR3 DNA: TGTGCCAGCACCGACGAAAAGGGACTAGCGGGAGCCAGGCAGTATTTT.

This clonotype was observed a handful of times. This chain links TRBV5-1 with TRBJ2-3; TRBD1 agrees at 7 bases. Trimming at V came to 4 bases and at J to 1 base, leaving 6 bases not matched to a gene. CDR3 length: 15 amino acids. Per germline, CDR1 SGHRS and CDR2 YFSETQ. CDR3 nucleotide sequence: TGCGCCAGCAGCCCCGGACAGGCCCGCACAGATACGCAGTATTTT. Its protein is CASSPGQARTDTQYF.

This clonotype turned up a few times. J is TRBJ2-7 and V is TRBV20-1; D not resolved. The ends were cut back, 0 bases at V and 3 bases at J, with 12 bases in the middle. Germline-derived CDR1 and CDR2 are DFQATT and SNEGSKA (reference sequence). The CDR3 is 14 residues long. The CDR3 DNA reads TGCAGTGCTAGAGATCCAGCGAAAGACTACGAGCAGTACTTC. It encodes CSARDPAKDYEQYF.

V gene TRBV4-3 combines with J gene TRBJ2-1; 8 bases map to TRBD2. CDR1 is LGHNA and CDR2 is YSLEER in the germline V gene. The ends lost 3 bases at V and 6 bases at J; junction bases unmatched: 10. CDR3 length: 16 residues. CDR3 nucleotide sequence: TGCGCCAGCAGCCAGGCCGCGGGACTAGGCCCCAATGAGCAGTTCTTC. This translates into CASSQAAGLGPNEQFF.

A remark on this clonotype: The CDR3 carries no conserved terminal phenylalanine or tryptophan, so it likely arises from a read error. The rearrangement uses TRBV7-9 and TRBJ2-1; unclear D gene. Germline values: CDR1 SEHNR, CDR2 FQNEAQ (reference sequence). CDR3 length equals 13 residues. Trimming cost V 3 bases and J 12 bases, with 15 bases left between them. The CDR3 DNA is TGTGCCAGCAGCTTCCCAGACTCGCCGCTGCAGTTCTGC. Protein: CASSFPDSPLQFC.

This clonotype was observed a handful of times. CDR3 residues: CSRILGTSGSGNEQFF. DNA of the CDR3: TGCAGTCGTATTTTAGGGACTAGCGGGAGTGGGAATGAGCAGTTCTTC. The rearrangement joins TRBV20-1 to TRBJ2-1; 14 nucleotides line up with TRBD2. Germline values: CDR1 DFQATT, CDR2 SNEGSKA (reference sequence). The CDR3 runs to 16 residues. The ends lost 8 bases at V and 7 bases at J; junction bases unmatched: 13.

This clonotype showed up many times. The junction departs from the called germline gene at one end, perhaps through a read error. V and J are TRBV5-1 and TRBJ2-5; 7 nucleotides match TRBD2. Germline V gene lookup returns CDR1 SGHRS and CDR2 YFSETQ. The CDR3 has 15 residues. CDR3 bases: TGTGCCAGCAGCCTTGGGCTAGCGGCCCAAGAGACCCAGTACTTC. Translated: CASSLGLAAQETQYF.

The rearrangement joins TRBV13 to TRBJ2-7; 13 bases match TRBD2. With 5 bases clipped from V and 3 bases from J, the junction kept 7 bases outside the gene matches. Germline V lookup: CDR1 PRHDT, CDR2 FYEKMQ (reference sequence). The CDR3 spans 16 residues. CDR3 loop: CASSRRTSGSDYEQYF. The CDR3 DNA reads as TGTGCCAGCAGCCGCCGGACTAGCGGGAGCGACTACGAGCAGTACTTC. Filled out from reference TRBV13 and TRBJ2-7, the complete variable domain reads AAGVIQSPRHLIKEKRETATLKCYPIPRHDTVYWYQQGPGQDPQFLISFYEKMQSDKGSIPDRFSAQQFSDYHSELNMSSLELGDSALYFCASSRRTSGSDYEQYFGPGTRLTVT.

The chain's CDR3 is CASSPASLKTQYF. The CDR3, as DNA: TGTGCCAGCAGTCCCGCCTCATTGAAGACGCAGTATTTT. V is TRBV12-3 or TRBV12-4 and J is TRBJ2-3; D unresolved. The CDR3 runs to 13 residues. Deletions cut 5 bases from V and 9 bases from J, with 15 bases between.

V is TRBV15 and J is TRBJ2-7; a weak D match, TRBD1 (5 bases). Trimming removed 3 bases from V and 0 bases from J, with 12 bases in between. Germline CDR1 and CDR2: LNHNV and YYDKDF (reference sequence). The CDR3 runs 15 residues. This CDR3 is CATSREPDTSYEQYF. The CDR3 nucleotides read TGTGCCACCAGCAGGGAACCGGACACCTCCTACGAGCAGTACTTC.

The V and J genes are TRBV6-2 or TRBV6-3 and TRBJ2-5; TRBD2 is a possible D gene (6 bases). V was pared by 2 bases and J by 0 bases, with 7 bases between. Germline-derived CDR1 and CDR2 are MNHEY and SVGEGT. The CDR3 is made up of 14 amino acids. The CDR3 DNA is TGTGCCAGCAGTTACGGAGGGTACCAAGAGACCCAGTACTTC. It translates to CASSYGGYQETQYF.

This clonotype was detected a few times. The chain couples TRBV12-3 or TRBV12-4 to TRBJ2-5; 8 nucleotides agree with TRBD1. Trimming took 7 bases from V and 5 from J; bases not matched to a gene: 12. The CDR3 is made up of 15 amino acids. CDR3 nucleotide sequence: TGTGCCAGCACCAATTACAGGGGGTTGGGTGAGACCCAGTACTTC. It yields the protein CASTNYRGLGETQYF.

The J gene is TRBJ1-1, the V gene TRBV29-1; D might be TRBD1 (5 bases). Germline CDR1 SQVTM, CDR2 ANQGSEA. The germline V and J ends were trimmed by 2 bases and 5 bases, with 6 bases remaining between them. The length of the CDR3 is 11 residues. CDR3 in amino acids: CSVEKGTEAFF. The CDR3 DNA reads TGCAGCGTTGAAAAGGGGACTGAAGCTTTCTTT.

This clonotype was seen a few times. V and J are TRBV12-3 or TRBV12-4 and TRBJ2-3; D is perhaps TRBD2 (5 bases). The CDR3 covers 14 residues. Trimming took 5 bases from V and 2 from J, leaving 11 bases between them. CDR3 amino acids: CASSRPGITDTQYF. The CDR3 nucleotides read TGTGCCAGCAGTCGCCCCGGGATCACAGATACGCAGTATTTT.

V gene TRBV6-2 or TRBV6-3 combines with J gene TRBJ2-5, with no clear D. Germline V gives CDR1 MNHEY, CDR2 SVGEGT. The CDR3 length is 12 residues. V was cut by 2 bases and J by 11 bases, with 12 bases left in between. CDR3 loop: CASSYPDAEQYF. CDR3 DNA: TGTGCCAGCAGTTACCCTGATGCTGAGCAGTACTTC.

The chain is built from TRBV10-3 and TRBJ1-2; D remains unclear. The CDR3 spans 17 residues. The ends were cut back, 2 bases at V and 2 bases at J, with 18 bases in the middle. Germline CDR1 reads ENHRY; CDR2 reads SYGVKD. This CDR3 is CAISEASGRDPNYGYTF. DNA of the CDR3: TGTGCCATCAGTGAGGCGTCCGGGAGAGATCCGAACTATGGCTACACCTTC.

The chain is built from TRBV6-2 or TRBV6-3 and TRBJ2-2; tentatively, D is TRBD1 (6 bases). This CDR3 has 20 residues. The germline CDR1 and CDR2 sequences are MNHEY and SVGEGT. Trimming took 0 bases from V and 5 from J, leaving 25 bases between them. CDR3 bases: TGTGCCAGCAGTTACTCGCCCTTCCGCAGGGGCCTAGCCCGAACCGGGGAGCTGTTTTTT. Translating it yields CASSYSPFRRGLARTGELFF.

This clonotype has more than one count but fewer than ten. The chain couples TRBV5-1 to TRBJ2-6, with D possibly being TRBD1 (6 bases). Germline lookup yields CDR1 SGHRS and CDR2 YFSETQ. The CDR3 loop spans 16 amino acids. V was clipped by 4 bases and J by 4 bases, with 15 bases between them. The CDR3 bases are TGCGCCAGCAGCCCCTTCGACAGGACCGGGGCCAACGTCCTGACTTTC. Protein: CASSPFDRTGANVLTF.